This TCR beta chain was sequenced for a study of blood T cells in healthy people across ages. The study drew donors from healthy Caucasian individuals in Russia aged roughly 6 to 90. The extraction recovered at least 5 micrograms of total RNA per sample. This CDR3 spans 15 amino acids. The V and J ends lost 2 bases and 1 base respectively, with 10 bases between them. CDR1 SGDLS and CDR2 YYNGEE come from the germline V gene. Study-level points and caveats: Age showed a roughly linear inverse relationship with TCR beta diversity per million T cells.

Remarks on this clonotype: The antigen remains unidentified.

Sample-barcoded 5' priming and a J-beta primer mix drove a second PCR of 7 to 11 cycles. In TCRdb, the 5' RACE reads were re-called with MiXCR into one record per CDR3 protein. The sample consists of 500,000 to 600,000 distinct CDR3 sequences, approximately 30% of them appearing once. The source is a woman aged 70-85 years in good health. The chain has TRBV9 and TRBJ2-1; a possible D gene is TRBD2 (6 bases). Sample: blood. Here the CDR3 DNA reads TGTGCCAGCAGCGTTGGGGACTGGTCCTACAATGAGCAGTTCTTC. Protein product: CASSVGDWSYNEQFF.